A single sample is the source of the 17 T cell receptor beta chains below, sequenced in a study of cytomegalovirus exposure and HLA in healthy donors. It was with 60 Vbeta and 13 Jbeta primers that the PCR ran. Measured with immunoSEQ multiplex PCR; TCRdb has only the in-frame clones, and not every one. The table records 150,000 to 200,000 clones, about 79% of them present only once. The specimen sequenced was PBMCs. Every receptor here comes from a man over 45 in good health and CMV-seropositive.

This chain connects TRBV6-1 to TRBJ2-3; a possible D gene is TRBD1 (5 bases). This CDR3 comprises 14 residues. CDR1 and CDR2 from the germline V gene are MNHNS and SASEGT. Between the trimmed V and J ends, which lost 5 bases and 9 bases, there was a span of 18 bases. This chain's CDR3 is CASSIGVIKETQYF. The CDR3, as DNA: TGTGCCAGCAGTATAGGGGTAATTAAAGAAACGCAGTATTTT.

This clone was observed a few times. The V and J genes are TRBV30 and TRBJ2-7, with D hard to call. Germline V CDR1 and CDR2: GTSNPN, SVGIG (reference sequence). This CDR3 is built from 13 residues. V was cut by 0 bases and J by 2 bases, with 8 bases left in between. CDR3 sequence (DNA): TGTGCCTGGAGTGTAACCAGGCCCTACGAGCAGTACTTC. Protein: CAWSVTRPYEQYF.

This chain joins TRBV5-1 and TRBJ2-7; 12 nucleotides line up with TRBD1. The V segment lost 0 bases and the J segment 6 bases; nucleotides outside the gene matches: 1. The CDR3 is made up of 14 amino acids. The germline gives CDR1 SGHRS, CDR2 YFSETQ. The CDR3 nucleotides read TGCGCCAGCAGCTTGGGGGACAGGGGGCTCGAGCAGTACTTC. This gives the protein CASSLGDRGLEQYF. Based on the CDR3 plus reference TRBV5-1 and TRBJ2-7, the full variable domain is KAGVTQTPRYLIKTRGQQVTLSCSPISGHRSVSWYQQTPGQGLQFLFEYFSETQRNKGNFPGRFSGRQFSNSRSEMNVSTLELGDSALYLCASSLGDRGLEQYFGPGTRLTVT.

The rearrangement uses TRBV10-3 and TRBJ1-2, with a weak D call TRBD1 (5 bases). V was clipped by 4 bases and J by 2 bases, with 14 bases between them. This CDR3 region has 15 residues. The V gene's germline CDR1 is ENHRY and CDR2 SYGVKD. CDR3 protein: CAISGDSLSNYGYTF. The CDR3 region has the DNA TGTGCCATCAGTGGGGACTCTCTCTCAAACTATGGCTACACCTTC.

The DNA for the CDR3 is TGTGCCACCAGCAAGACAGGGGGCGATGGCTACACCTTC. Its protein is CATSKTGGDGYTF. V gene TRBV15 combines with J gene TRBJ1-2; 10 bases agree with TRBD1. Germline CDR1 reads LNHNV; CDR2 reads YYDKDF (reference sequence). V lost 4 bases to trimming and J lost 6 bases; unmatched junction nucleotides: 2. The length of the CDR3 is 13 residues.

The chain combines TRBV7-2 with TRBJ1-2; 10 positions match TRBD1. From germline, CDR1 is SGHTA and CDR2 FQGNSA. CDR3 length: 14 amino acids. V was pared by 5 bases and J by 5 bases, with 5 bases of the junction left unmatched. The CDR3: CASSRDRGWYGYTF. CDR3 DNA: TGTGCCAGCAGCCGGGACAGGGGTTGGTATGGCTACACCTTC. The full variable domain, in which reference TRBV7-2 and TRBJ1-2 provide the parts outside the CDR3, is GAGVSQSPSNKVTEKGKDVELRCDPISGHTALYWYRQSLGQGLEFLIYFQGNSAPDKSGLPSDRFSAERTGGSVSTLTIQRTQQEDSAVYLCASSRDRGWYGYTFGSGTRLTVV.

The genes are TRBV7-3 and TRBJ1-5; no reliable D call. This CDR3 is built from 13 residues. Germline V gives CDR1 SGHTA, CDR2 FQGTGA. The V end was cut by 5 bases, the J end by 4 bases, with 9 bases between. The DNA of the CDR3 is TGTGCCAGCAGCCCAGGAGGGAATCAGCCCCAGCATTTT. Its protein product is CASSPGGNQPQHF.

The chain has TRBV5-1 and TRBJ2-4, with a possible D match to TRBD2 (7 bases). Trimming shortened V by 8 bases and J by 0 bases, and 21 bases separated the two germline ends. This CDR3 is 17 amino acids long. Germline CDR1 SGHRS, CDR2 YFSETQ. The CDR3 DNA sequence: TGCGCCAGATGTGGGGGGGCTTTACCATTAGCCAAAAACATTCAGTACTTC. Translation: CARCGGALPLAKNIQYF.

This chain joins TRBV5-6 and TRBJ1-5; 7 nucleotides line up with TRBD1. Germline loops: CDR1 SGHDT, CDR2 YYEEEE. The CDR3 totals 15 residues. The V gene end was trimmed by 3 bases and the J gene end by 4 bases; junction bases not matched to a gene: 7. The CDR3 loop reads CASSYGTEINQPQHF. The CDR3 DNA is TGTGCCAGCAGCTACGGGACAGAAATAAATCAGCCCCAGCATTTT.

The chain has TRBV5-5 and TRBJ2-7; D gene ambiguous. Trimming stripped 4 bases from V and 0 bases from J, with 8 bases between. The CDR3 sequence is 13 residues long. The germline V gene has CDR1 SGHKS and CDR2 YYEKEE (reference sequence). The CDR3 nucleotides are TGTGCCAGCAGCCGAGGAAGCTCCTACGAGCAGTACTTC. Its translation is CASSRGSSYEQYF.

The chain couples TRBV7-8 to TRBJ2-1, with D perhaps TRBD1 (6 bases). V was trimmed by 5 bases and J by 0 bases, leaving 11 bases between them. The CDR3 is made up of 15 amino acids. Germline CDR1 reads SGHVS; CDR2 reads FQNEAQ. CDR3 region: CASSNYRVSYNEQFF. CDR3 in DNA: TGTGCCAGCAGCAATTACAGGGTCTCCTACAATGAGCAGTTCTTC.

The J gene is TRBJ2-3, the V gene TRBV18; 9 bases fit TRBD1. Germline trimming cut 5 bases from V and 3 bases from J; bases unmatched to any gene: 18. The CDR3 is made up of 19 amino acids. CDR1 and CDR2 from the germline V gene are KGHSH and LQKENI. CDR3 coding DNA: TGTGCCAGCTCAGCCGATGTGACGGGCTCCGGGACAGGGACAGATACGCAGTATTTT. Protein product: CASSADVTGSGTGTDTQYF.

V gene TRBV7-3 combines with J gene TRBJ2-1; 7 nucleotides match TRBD2. Germline V CDR1 and CDR2: SGHTA, FQGTGA. V gave up 1 base and J gave up 7 bases; unmatched junction bases: 13. The CDR3 extends over 17 amino acids. CDR3 in amino acids: CASSLIAGQLGGNEQFF. As DNA, the CDR3 is TGTGCCAGCAGCTTAATTGCGGGGCAGCTGGGAGGGAATGAGCAGTTCTTC.

The chain links TRBV6-5 to TRBJ1-3, with 11 bases lining up with TRBD1. Germline trimming cut 3 bases from V and 1 base from J; bases unmatched to any gene: 2. This CDR3 has 16 residues. From germline, CDR1 is MNHEY and CDR2 SVGAGI. CDR3 nucleotide sequence: TGTGCCAGCAGTTATGGGACAGGGGGTTCTGGAAACACCATATATTTT. It is translated as CASSYGTGGSGNTIYF.

CDR3 coding DNA: TGTGCCAGCAGTAGATCCGGGACAGGGGAGACCCCGAAAGGTGGAAACACCATATATTTT. Translating it yields CASSRSGTGETPKGGNTIYF. This sequence joins TRBV6-7 and TRBJ1-3; 10 nucleotides agree with TRBD1. TRBV6-7 is noted as an ORF with a role that remains uncertain. The junction had 19 bases not matched to a gene; V was cut back by 5 bases and J by 3 bases. The CDR3 consists of 20 residues.

The chain joins TRBV11-2 to TRBJ1-6; D remains ambiguous. The germline V gene has CDR1 SGHAT and CDR2 FQNNGV. V was cut by 0 bases and J by 8 bases, with 11 bases left in between. This CDR3 has 15 residues. CDR3 in amino acids: CASSLDLGRHSPLHF. As DNA, the CDR3 is TGTGCCAGCAGCTTAGATCTCGGCAGGCATTCACCCCTCCACTTT. The full variable domain, in which reference TRBV11-2 and TRBJ1-6 provide the parts outside the CDR3, is EAGVAQSPRYKIIEKRQSVAFWCNPISGHATLYWYQQILGQGPKLLIQFQNNGVVDDSQLPKDRFSAERLKGVDSTLKIQPAKLEDSAVYLCASSLDLGRHSPLHFGNGTRLTVT.

As for this clone: This CDR3 is also generated by other DNA sequences in the sample. The genes are TRBV5-1 and TRBJ2-7; 8 nucleotides agree with TRBD1. The V and J ends lost 0 bases and 2 bases, in that order; junction bases with no gene match: 4. The germline gives CDR1 SGHRS, CDR2 YFSETQ. This CDR3 is built from 15 residues. CDR3 DNA: TGCGCCAGCAGCTTGGACGGACAGGGCCCCTACGAGCAGTACTTC. It codes for CASSLDGQGPYEQYF.